This record concerns one T cell receptor (beta chain) sequence. Its matching antigen is unknown. The sort gate was single viable CD3+CD4+CD8-CD45RO+ cells for memory CD4+ T cells. Donors' CMV status reflects serum IgG against pp150, pp28, p38, p52. These data come from a study of memory CD4+ T cells and cytomegalovirus serostatus. This table comes from immunoSEQ multiplex PCR, and its TCRdb copy is limited to in-frame clones, with some not included. The profile shows about 50,000 clones, approximately 78% of them singletons. Per germline, CDR1 SGHNT and CDR2 YYREEE (reference sequence). Deletions cut 4 bases from V and 8 bases from J, with 10 bases between. This CDR3 spans 12 amino acids. Study observations and caveats: Suggested: most of the CMV-linked TCR signature lies in CD4+ memory cells.

The V and J genes are TRBV5-4 and TRBJ2-1; D is undetermined. What was sequenced was memory CD4+ T cells from blood. This TCR was sampled from an adult in good health and CMV-seronegative. CDR3 DNA: TGTGCCAGCAGCACACTGACCCATGAGCAGTTCTTC. It codes for CASSTLTHEQFF.